This T cell receptor (beta chain) stems from a study of T cells in Graves' hyperthyroidism and ophthalmopathy. Study information: Peripheral blood was collected at initial diagnosis, before any treatment.

The TCR beta CDR3 regions underwent amplification using RNA transcripts as the source. The TCR CDR3 first-round RT-PCR relied on the HTBI primer set. TCRdb used MiXCR to reprocess the multiplex PCR reads, holding one entry per CDR3 protein. The repertoire includes under 350,000 distinct CDR3 sequences, under 25% of them detected once, and 50% sits in the top ten. Overall study results and limits: A 13 V-J signature model discriminated ophthalmopathy versus stable hyperthyroidism.

Clinical symptoms, serum thyroxine and TRAb, thyroid ultrasound and orbital computed tomography together formed the diagnostic basis. This clonotype was picked up many times. What it binds is unknown. The germline V and J ends were trimmed by 5 bases and 4 bases, with 24 bases remaining between them. CDR3 size: 17 residues. The chain has TRBV12-3 or TRBV12-4 and TRBJ2-7, with D perhaps assigned TRBD1 or TRBD2 (7 bases each). The sequence derives from a woman aged 45 to 65 with Graves' hyperthyroidism. Sequenced input: blood. Here the CDR3 reads CASSLLVGGTDRYEQYF. CDR3 coding DNA: TGTGCCAGCAGTCTCCTGGTGGGGGGGACAGACCGTTACGAGCAGTACTTC.